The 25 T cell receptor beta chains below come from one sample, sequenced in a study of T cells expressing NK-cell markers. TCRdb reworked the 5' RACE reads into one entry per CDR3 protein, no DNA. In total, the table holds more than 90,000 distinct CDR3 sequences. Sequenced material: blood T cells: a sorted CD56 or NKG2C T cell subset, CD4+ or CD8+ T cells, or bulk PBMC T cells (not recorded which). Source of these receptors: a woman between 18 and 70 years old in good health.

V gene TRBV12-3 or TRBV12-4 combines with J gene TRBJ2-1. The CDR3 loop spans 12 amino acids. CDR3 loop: CASSLGPSEQFF.

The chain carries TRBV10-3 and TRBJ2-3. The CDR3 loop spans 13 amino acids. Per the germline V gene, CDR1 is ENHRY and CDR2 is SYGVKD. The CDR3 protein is CAISDILTDTQYF.

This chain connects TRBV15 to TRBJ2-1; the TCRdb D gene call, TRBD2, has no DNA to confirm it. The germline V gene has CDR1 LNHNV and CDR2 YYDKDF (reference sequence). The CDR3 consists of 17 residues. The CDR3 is CATSSLAGGPIVNEQFF. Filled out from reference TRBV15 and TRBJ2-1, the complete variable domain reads DAMVIQNPRYQVTQFGKPVTLSCSQTLNHNVMYWYQQKSSQAPKLLFHYYDKDFNNEADTPDNFQSRRPNTSFCFLDIRSPGLGDTAMYLCATSSLAGGPIVNEQFFGPGTRLTVL.

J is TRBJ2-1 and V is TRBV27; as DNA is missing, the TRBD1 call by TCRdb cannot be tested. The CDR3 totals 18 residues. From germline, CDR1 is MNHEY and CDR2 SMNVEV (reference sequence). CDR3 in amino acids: CASSWGGAGSPTYNEQFF.

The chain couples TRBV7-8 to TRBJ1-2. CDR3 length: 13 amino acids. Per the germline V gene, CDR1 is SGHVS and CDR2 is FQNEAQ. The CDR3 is CASSSDMNYGYTF. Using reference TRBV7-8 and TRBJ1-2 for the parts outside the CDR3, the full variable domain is GAGVSQSPRYKVAKRGQDVALRCDPISGHVSLFWYQQALGQGPEFLTYFQNEAQLDKSGLPSDRFFAERPEGSVSTLKIQRTQQEDSAVYLCASSSDMNYGYTFGSGTRLTVV.

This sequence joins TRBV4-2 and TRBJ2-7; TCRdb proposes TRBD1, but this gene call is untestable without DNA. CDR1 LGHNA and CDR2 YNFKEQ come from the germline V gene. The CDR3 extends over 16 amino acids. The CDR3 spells CASSQESRDRGYEQYF.

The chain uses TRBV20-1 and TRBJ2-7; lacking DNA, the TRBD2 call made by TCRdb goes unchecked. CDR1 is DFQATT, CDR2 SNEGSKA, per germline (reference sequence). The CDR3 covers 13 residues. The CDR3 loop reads CSASLAGPYEQYF.

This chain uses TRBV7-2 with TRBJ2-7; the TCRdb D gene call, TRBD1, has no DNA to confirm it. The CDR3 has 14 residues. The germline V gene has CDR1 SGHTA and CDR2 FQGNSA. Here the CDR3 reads CASSTGTTAYEQYF.

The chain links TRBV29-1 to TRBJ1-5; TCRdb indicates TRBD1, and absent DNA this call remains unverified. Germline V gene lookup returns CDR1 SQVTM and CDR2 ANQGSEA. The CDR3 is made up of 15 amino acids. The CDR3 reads CSVEDLTGGPQPQHF.

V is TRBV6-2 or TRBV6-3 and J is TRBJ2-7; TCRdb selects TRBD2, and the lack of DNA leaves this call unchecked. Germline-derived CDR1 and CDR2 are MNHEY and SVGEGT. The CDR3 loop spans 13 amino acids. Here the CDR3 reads CASSPLNTYEQYF.

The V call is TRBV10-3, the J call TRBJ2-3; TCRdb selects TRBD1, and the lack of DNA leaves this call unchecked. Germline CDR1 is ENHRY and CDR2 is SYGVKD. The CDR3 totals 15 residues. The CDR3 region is CAISEGGDPTDTQYF.

The CDR3 loop is CATTVGEGNEQFF. The gene calls are TRBV6-1 and TRBJ2-1; the TRBD1 assignment by TCRdb is unverifiable without DNA. The CDR3 spans 13 residues. The germline CDR1 and CDR2 sequences are MNHNS and SASEGT.

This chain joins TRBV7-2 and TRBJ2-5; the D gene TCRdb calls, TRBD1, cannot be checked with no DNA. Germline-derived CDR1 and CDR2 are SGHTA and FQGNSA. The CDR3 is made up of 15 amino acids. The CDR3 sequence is CASSSPVGERETQYF.

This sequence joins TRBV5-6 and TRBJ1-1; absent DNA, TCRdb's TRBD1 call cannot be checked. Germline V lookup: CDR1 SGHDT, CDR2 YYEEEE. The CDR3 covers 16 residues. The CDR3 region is CASSLAGTGGNTEAFF.

The CDR3 loop is CASSLFRDSYEQYF. V gene TRBV12-3 or TRBV12-4 combines with J gene TRBJ2-7. CDR3 length equals 14 residues.

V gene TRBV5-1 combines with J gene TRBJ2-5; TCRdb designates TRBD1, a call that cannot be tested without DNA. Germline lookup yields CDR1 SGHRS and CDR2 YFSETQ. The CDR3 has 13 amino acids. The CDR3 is CASSPGTQETQYF.

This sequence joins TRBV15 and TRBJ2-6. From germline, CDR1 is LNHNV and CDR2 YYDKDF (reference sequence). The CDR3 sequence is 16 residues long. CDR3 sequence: CATSRDSQAGANVLTF.

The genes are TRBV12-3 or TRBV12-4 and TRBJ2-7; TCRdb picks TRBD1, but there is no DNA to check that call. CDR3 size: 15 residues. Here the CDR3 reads CASSLGAGAAYEQYF.

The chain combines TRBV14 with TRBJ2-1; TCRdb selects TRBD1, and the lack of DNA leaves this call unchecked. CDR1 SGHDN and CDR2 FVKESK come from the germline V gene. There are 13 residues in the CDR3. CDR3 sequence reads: CASSAGFKGEQFF.

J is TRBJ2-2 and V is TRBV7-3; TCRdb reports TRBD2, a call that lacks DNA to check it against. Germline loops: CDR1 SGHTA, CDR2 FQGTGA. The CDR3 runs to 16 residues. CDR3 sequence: CASSLRRVGDTGELFF.

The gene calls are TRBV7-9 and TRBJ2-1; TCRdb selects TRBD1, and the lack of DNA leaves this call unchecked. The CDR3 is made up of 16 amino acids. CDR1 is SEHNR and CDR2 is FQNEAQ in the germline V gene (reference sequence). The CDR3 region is CASSLVPGWPYNEQFF.

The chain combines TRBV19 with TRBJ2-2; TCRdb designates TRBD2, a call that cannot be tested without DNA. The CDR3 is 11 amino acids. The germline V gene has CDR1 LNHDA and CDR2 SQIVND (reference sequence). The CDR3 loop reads CASTSLGELFF.

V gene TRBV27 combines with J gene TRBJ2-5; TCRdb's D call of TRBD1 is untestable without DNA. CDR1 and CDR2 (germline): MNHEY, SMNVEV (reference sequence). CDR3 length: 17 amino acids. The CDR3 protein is CASSLGGVELGQETQYF.

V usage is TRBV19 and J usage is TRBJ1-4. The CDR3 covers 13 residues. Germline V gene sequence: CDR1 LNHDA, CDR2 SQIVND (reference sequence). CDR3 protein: CASRQPSREKLFF.

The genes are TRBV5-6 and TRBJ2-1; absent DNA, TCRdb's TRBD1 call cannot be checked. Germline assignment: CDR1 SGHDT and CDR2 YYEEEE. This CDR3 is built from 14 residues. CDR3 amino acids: CASSLVGAGNEQFF.